One sample yielded the 28 T cell receptor beta chains listed below, sequenced in a study of monozygotic twins with inflammatory bowel disease. TCRdb re-called the 5' RACE reads; every CDR3 protein appears as one record, without DNA. The sample's table shows just over 300,000 distinct CDR3 sequences. The sequenced material came from blood. The receptors come from a human donor with ulcerative colitis or Crohn's disease, or a healthy co-twin of an affected twin (not recorded which).

V usage is TRBV28 and J usage is TRBJ2-7; checking the TCRdb D call of TRBD1 is not possible without DNA. CDR3 length: 14 amino acids. Germline lookup yields CDR1 MDHEN and CDR2 SYDVKM. The CDR3 loop reads CASSFGQGMGEQYF.

The chain uses TRBV4-3 and TRBJ1-3. This CDR3 is 17 amino acids long. From germline, CDR1 is LGHNA and CDR2 YSLEER. CDR3 region: CASSRGEDGRIGNTIYF.

This chain uses TRBV6-1 with TRBJ2-3; there is no DNA to check the TCRdb D call of TRBD2. The CDR3 is made up of 18 amino acids. In germline, CDR1 is MNHNS, CDR2 SASEGT. CDR3 loop: CASTPGLVGRRHTDTQYF.

The genes are TRBV12-5 and TRBJ2-3; TCRdb designates TRBD1, a call that cannot be tested without DNA. CDR3 length: 13 amino acids. In germline, CDR1 is LGHNT, CDR2 FRNRAP. This CDR3 reads CASGWTGADTQYF.

This rearrangement joins TRBV9 to TRBJ2-1; the D call of TRBD2 rests on TCRdb alone, since no DNA is present to check it. CDR3 length: 13 amino acids. CDR1 is SGDLS and CDR2 is YYNGEE in the germline V gene. Here the CDR3 reads CASSPQPGTSQFF.

The chain combines TRBV28 with TRBJ2-7; TCRdb designates TRBD1, a call that cannot be tested without DNA. CDR3 length equals 15 residues. Germline V gene lookup returns CDR1 MDHEN and CDR2 SYDVKM. CDR3 loop: CASRPMRRTDYEQYF.

This chain links TRBV5-1 with TRBJ1-6; TCRdb indicates TRBD1, and absent DNA this call remains unverified. The germline gives CDR1 SGHRS, CDR2 YFSETQ. This CDR3 has 15 amino acids. CDR3 loop: CASSLWDSLNSPLHF.

CDR3 amino acids: CASSRPGTKEQYF. The chain joins TRBV3-1 to TRBJ2-7; TCRdb indicates TRBD1, and absent DNA this call remains unverified. CDR1 and CDR2 from the germline V gene are LGHDT and YNNKEL (reference sequence). This CDR3 comprises 13 residues.

V gene TRBV20-1 combines with J gene TRBJ2-1; the TCRdb call, TRBD1, lacks DNA for checking. The germline gives CDR1 DFQATT, CDR2 SNEGSKA (reference sequence). The CDR3 is 15 amino acids. The CDR3 reads CSASPGAVGYNEQFF.

V usage is TRBV27 and J usage is TRBJ1-5; with no DNA, the TCRdb D assignment of TRBD1 cannot be verified. This CDR3 is 13 amino acids long. The germline CDR1 and CDR2 sequences are MNHEY and SMNVEV (reference sequence). This CDR3 is CASSWTGYQPQHF.

The rearrangement joins TRBV3-1 to TRBJ1-3; TCRdb's assignment of TRBD1 cannot be checked, as there is no DNA. The CDR3 loop spans 14 amino acids. CDR1 and CDR2 (germline): LGHDT, YNNKEL (reference sequence). The CDR3 loop reads CASSPLQVGNTIYF.

J is TRBJ2-5 and V is TRBV25-1; TCRdb outputs TRBD2, but without DNA this stays unchecked. This CDR3 spans 17 amino acids. Germline V CDR1 and CDR2: MGHDK, SYGVNS. CDR3 protein: CASSALSSGRAKETQYF.

The chain employs TRBV10-3 and TRBJ2-7; TCRdb's D gene call, TRBD1, goes unchecked for lack of DNA. Germline CDR1 is ENHRY and CDR2 is SYGVKD. This CDR3 has 14 amino acids. CDR3 region: CAIGRQAGDYEQYF.

The V and J genes are TRBV28 and TRBJ2-4; without DNA, the TCRdb call of TRBD1 cannot be checked. The CDR3 is made up of 14 amino acids. Germline CDR1 reads MDHEN; CDR2 reads SYDVKM. This chain's CDR3 is CASSLSGSWNIQYF.

V usage is TRBV5-1 and J usage is TRBJ2-7; as DNA is missing, the TRBD1 call by TCRdb cannot be tested. The germline V gene has CDR1 SGHRS and CDR2 YFSETQ. The CDR3 is 15 residues long. The chain's CDR3 is CASSLVGAPLDEQYF.

The chain uses TRBV7-8 and TRBJ2-7; the D call of TRBD2 rests on TCRdb alone, since no DNA is present to check it. CDR1 is SGHVS, CDR2 FQNEAQ, per germline. The CDR3 totals 15 residues. CDR3 in amino acids: CASSLRLAESGEQYF.

This sequence joins TRBV6-5 and TRBJ2-7; there is no DNA to check the TCRdb D call of TRBD2. Germline V gene sequence: CDR1 MNHEY, CDR2 SVGAGI. The CDR3 totals 14 residues. The CDR3 sequence: CASSYRESANEQYF.

The chain carries TRBV3-1 and TRBJ2-3; TCRdb returns TRBD2, unconfirmable since there is no DNA. The CDR3 loop spans 16 amino acids. Germline V gene sequence: CDR1 LGHDT, CDR2 YNNKEL (reference sequence). The CDR3 sequence is CASSPSGGGRSDTQYF.

The chain links TRBV10-2 to TRBJ2-7. The germline V gene encodes CDR1 WSHSY and CDR2 SAAADI. The CDR3 totals 12 residues. The CDR3 loop is CASSVNNYEQYF.

The CDR3 sequence: CASSLARSRGSYEQYF. V gene TRBV7-2 combines with J gene TRBJ2-7. Germline values: CDR1 SGHTA, CDR2 FQGNSA. The CDR3 consists of 16 residues.

V gene TRBV3-1 combines with J gene TRBJ2-5. The CDR3 spans 12 residues. CDR1 is LGHDT and CDR2 is YNNKEL in the germline V gene (reference sequence). The CDR3 reads CASSQVKETQYF.

This chain joins TRBV7-2 and TRBJ2-1. Germline CDR1 and CDR2: SGHTA and FQGNSA. The CDR3 sequence is 14 residues long. The CDR3: CASSLDPVENEQFF. Full variable domain (remainder filled in from reference TRBV7-2 and TRBJ2-1): GAGVSQSPSNKVTEKGKDVELRCDPISGHTALYWYRQSLGQGLEFLIYFQGNSAPDKSGLPSDRFSAERTGGSVSTLTIQRTQQEDSAVYLCASSLDPVENEQFFGPGTRLTVL.

V is TRBV7-9 and J is TRBJ2-7; absent DNA, TCRdb's TRBD1 call cannot be checked. Germline V gene sequence: CDR1 SEHNR, CDR2 FQNEAQ (reference sequence). The CDR3 consists of 11 residues. The CDR3 loop is CASSPWYEQYF.

This chain joins TRBV29-1 and TRBJ2-7; with no DNA, the TCRdb D assignment of TRBD2 cannot be verified. CDR3 length: 13 residues. Looked up from germline, CDR1 is SQVTM and CDR2 is ANQGSEA. CDR3 region: CSVAGVGPYEQYF.

The V call is TRBV25-1, the J call TRBJ2-3. There are 12 residues in the CDR3. Looked up from germline, CDR1 is MGHDK and CDR2 is SYGVNS. CDR3: CASSRSTDTQYF.

The chain carries TRBV27 and TRBJ2-7. Germline CDR1 and CDR2: MNHEY and SMNVEV (reference sequence). The CDR3 has 14 amino acids. This chain's CDR3 is CASSLFADIREQYF.

The V and J genes are TRBV6-5 and TRBJ2-7; TCRdb designates TRBD1, a call that cannot be tested without DNA. Germline V gives CDR1 MNHEY, CDR2 SVGAGI. The CDR3 length is 14 residues. The CDR3 protein is CASSSADRAYEQYF.

The rearrangement uses TRBV7-8 and TRBJ2-7; TCRdb picks TRBD1, but there is no DNA to check that call. The CDR3 is 15 residues long. Per the germline V gene, CDR1 is SGHVS and CDR2 is FQNEAQ. CDR3 region: CASSFRRTGKYEQYF.